This T cell receptor (beta chain) was found in a study of T-cell memory formation after mild COVID-19. This clonotype came up many times. Between the trimmed V and J ends, which lost 4 bases and 0 bases, there was a span of 6 bases. CDR3 length: 13 residues. Germline V gives CDR1 MGHDK, CDR2 SYGVNS. Each CDR3 protein gets one entry after TCRdb re-called the 5' RACE reads with MiXCR. The data hold 240,000 or so distinct CDR3 sequences, with over 9% observed a single time. The specimen was PBMCs or a T cell subset sorted from them (not recorded which). The clonotype comes from a man younger than 35 who had mild COVID-19 (a few samples of this study predate the infection). Cell type and time point are not known. J is TRBJ1-1 and V is TRBV25-1; possibly TRBD1 for D (5 bases). The CDR3: CASSAGLNTEAFF. The CDR3 DNA reads TGTGCCAGCAGTGCGGGGCTGAACACTGAAGCTTTCTTT.